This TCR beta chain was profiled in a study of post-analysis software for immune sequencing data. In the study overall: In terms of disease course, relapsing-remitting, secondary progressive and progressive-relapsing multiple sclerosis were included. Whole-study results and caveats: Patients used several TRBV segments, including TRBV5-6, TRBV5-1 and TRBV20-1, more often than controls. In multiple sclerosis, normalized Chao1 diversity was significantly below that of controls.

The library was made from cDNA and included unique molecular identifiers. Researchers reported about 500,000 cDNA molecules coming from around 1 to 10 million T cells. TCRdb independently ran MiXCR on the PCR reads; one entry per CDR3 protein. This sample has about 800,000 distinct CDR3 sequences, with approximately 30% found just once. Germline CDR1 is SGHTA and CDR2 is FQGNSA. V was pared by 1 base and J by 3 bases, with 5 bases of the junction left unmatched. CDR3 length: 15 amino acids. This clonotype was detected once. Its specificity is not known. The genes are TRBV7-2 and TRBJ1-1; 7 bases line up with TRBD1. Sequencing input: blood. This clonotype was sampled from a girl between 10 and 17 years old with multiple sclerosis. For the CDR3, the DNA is TGTGCCAGCAGCTTAGAAATTACAGGGGACACTGAAGCTTTCTTT. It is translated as CASSLEITGDTEAFF.